This TCR beta chain stems from a study of glioma-infiltrating T cells. Study findings and constraints: Tissue and blood shared very few CDR3 sequences. Gliomas, especially low-grade, showed above-expected tissue-blood divergence; non-neoplastic patients showed below.

As for this clonotype: Its antigen remains unknown.

Germline loops: CDR1 SNHLY, CDR2 FYNNEI. The CDR3 totals 15 residues. V lost 5 bases, J lost 5 bases, and 18 bases lay in between. TCR alpha and beta CDR3 regions were amplified from RNA using iRepertoire nested multiplex PCR. TCRdb reanalysed the multiplex PCR reads using MiXCR and keeps one entry per CDR3 protein. The sample has more than 95,000 distinct CDR3 sequences; less than 30% are singletons. Sequenced input: glioma tissue, nonneoplastic brain tissue, or PBMCs (not recorded which). The receptor was isolated from a human donor with low-grade glioma or glioblastoma, undergoing nonglioma brain surgery, or in good health (not recorded which). The chain combines TRBV2 with TRBJ2-5; perhaps D is TRBD1 or TRBD2 (5 bases each). The CDR3 DNA follows: TGTGCCAGCAGTCCAGGAACGGGGACCAAGGAGACCCAGTACTTC. It codes for CASSPGTGTKETQYF.